Sequencing of this T cell receptor beta chain was carried out in a study of neoadjuvant nivolumab and ipilimumab in lung cancer (dated by TCRdb to 2018 to 2020). With respect to the entire study: Intravenous nivolumab was dosed at 3 mg/kg on days 1, 15 and 29, and in the combination arm ipilimumab 1 mg/kg was added on day 1 only. The study compared TCR repertoires in pretherapy (baseline) peripheral blood with TCR repertoires in tumors resected at surgery after neoadjuvant immune checkpoint blockade. The trial treated fewer than 45 patients with operable NSCLC: about 23 were randomized to nivolumab monotherapy and some 21 to nivolumab plus ipilimumab. Matched pretherapy and resected tumor pairs were analyzed from seven patients, of whom four had been treated with nivolumab and three with nivolumab plus ipilimumab. The primary trial endpoint was the major pathologic response (MPR) rate in the intention-to-treat population in each study arm. The investigation overall reported the following: TCR richness and clonality were greater in resected tumors than in tumor-adjacent uninvolved lung, and increases were seen in more dual-therapy-treated tumors. A small number of samples underwent TCR sequencing. Richness in tumors resected after neoadjuvant therapy showed a positive correlation with pretherapy blood TCR richness (Spearman R ~ 0.8). No significant correlation was found between TCR clonality and pathologic tumor regression, and only one major-pathologic-response sample was available for the clonality analysis. From pretherapy to surgery, tumor T-cell richness and clonality increased in three of three dual-therapy tumors but in only two of four nivolumab-treated tumors.

Interpreted using the paper, the time point label stands for: pretherapy, before neoadjuvant immune checkpoint inhibitors. The samples were obtained from NEOSTAR, a phase 2 randomized trial that tested neoadjuvant nivolumab or nivolumab plus ipilimumab, followed by surgery, in operable NSCLC. CDR1 is given as SEHNR and CDR2 as FQNEAQ, both from the germline V gene (reference sequence). From its cysteine to its phenylalanine, the CDR3 spans 17 amino acids. The CDR3 DNA has 51 bases and is translated from base 1. Trimming at the junction amounts to 5 bases on V and 6 bases on J, and the germline ends lie 23 bases apart. The method behind the library was the immunoSEQ multiplex PCR assay. Concerning the study's data processing: Richness and clonality were used to summarize the repertoires, and clones that significantly expanded or contracted between pre- and post-therapy samples were identified. TCRdb retrieved this table from immuneACCESS and kept in-frame rearrangements only. Not all clones are present; in checked studies, unresolved V genes account for under half, and no reason is known for the remainder. V, J and clone size were drawn from that table, and D and trimming were deduced from the DNA. The sample profile shows roughly 30,000 clones; less than 90% of them were found once. Approximately 6.6% of the sample belongs to the ten largest clones.

On this clone: Its antigen remains undetermined. No base quality values were provided; no much bigger clone lies one nucleotide off.

This sequence was found in an adult with non-small cell lung cancer. Specimen: peripheral blood, collected before neoadjuvant nivolumab, alone or with ipilimumab. The rearrangement combines TRBV7-9 with TRBJ2-4; the D gene cannot be resolved reliably. The nucleotide sequence is TGTGCCAGCAGCGCACCAATTGTCGAGGCCCAGGCAAACATTCAGTACTTC. It codes for CASSAPIVEAQANIQYF.